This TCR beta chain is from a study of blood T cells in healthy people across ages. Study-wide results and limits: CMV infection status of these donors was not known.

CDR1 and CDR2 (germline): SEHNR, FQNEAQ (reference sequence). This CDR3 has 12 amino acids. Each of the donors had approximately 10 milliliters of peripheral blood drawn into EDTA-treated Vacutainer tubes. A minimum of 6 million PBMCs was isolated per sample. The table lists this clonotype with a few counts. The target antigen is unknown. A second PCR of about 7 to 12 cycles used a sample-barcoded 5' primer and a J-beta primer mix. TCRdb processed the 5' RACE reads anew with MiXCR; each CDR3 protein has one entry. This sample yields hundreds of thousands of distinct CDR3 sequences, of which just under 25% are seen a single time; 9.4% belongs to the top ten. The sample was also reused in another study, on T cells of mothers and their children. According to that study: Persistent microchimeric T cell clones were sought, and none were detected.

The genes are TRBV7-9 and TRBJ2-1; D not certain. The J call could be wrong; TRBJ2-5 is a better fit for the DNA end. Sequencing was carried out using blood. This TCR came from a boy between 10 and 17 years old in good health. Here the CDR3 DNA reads TGTGCCAGCAGCTTAGAGCCGGAGACCCAGTACTTC. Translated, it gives CASSLEPETQYF.